These 19 T cell receptor beta chains originate from one sample sequenced in a study of graft-versus-host responses after intestinal transplantation. Using immunoSEQ multiplex PCR, the repertoire was profiled, and TCRdb retains in-frame clones only, with some absent. The repertoire holds roughly 100,000 clones, with roughly 87% as singletons. Their antigens remain unidentified. The sequenced sample was unstimulated CD4+ T cells sorted from spleen or lymph node cells, obtained before intestinal transplant. These receptors were collected from a human donor who received an intestinal transplant.

The chain recombines TRBV7-2 with TRBJ2-1; 13 bases are a match to TRBD2. The CDR3 is 16 residues long. Germline V gene data show CDR1 as SGHTA and CDR2 as FQGNSA. V shed 4 bases, J shed 3 bases, and the junction held 3 bases outside the gene matches. CDR3 bases: TGTGCCAGCAGCTCCCGGACTAGCGGGAGCTACAATGAGCAGTTCTTC. Encoded protein: CASSSRTSGSYNEQFF.

Worth noting for this clone: Compared with germline, one end of the junction differs, possibly owing to a read error. The chain joins TRBV7-3 to TRBJ2-1; 9 nucleotides agree with TRBD2. The CDR3 length is 16 residues. Germline lookup yields CDR1 SGHTA and CDR2 FQGTGA. CDR3 protein: CAGSSLAGIANNEQFF. CDR3 nucleotides: TGTGCCGGCAGCTCGCTAGCGGGAATTGCTAACAATGAGCAGTTCTTC. The complete variable domain, with remaining parts taken from reference TRBV7-3 and TRBJ2-1, reads GAGVSQTPSNKVTEKGKYVELRCDPISGHTALYWYRQSLGQGPEFLIYFQGTGAADDSGLPNDRFFAVRPEGSVSTLKIQRTERGDSAVYLCAGSSLAGIANNEQFFGPGTRLTVL.

The J gene is TRBJ2-4, the V gene TRBV29-1; 9 bases are shared with TRBD1. V trimming: 4 bases; J trimming: 8 bases; junction bases outside the gene matches: 6. The CDR3 spans 13 residues. CDR1 SQVTM and CDR2 ANQGSEA come from the germline V gene. CDR3 residues: CSVGKQGADIQYF. The CDR3 DNA reads as TGCAGCGTTGGTAAACAGGGGGCTGACATTCAGTACTTC. Supplemented by reference TRBV29-1 and TRBJ2-4, the full variable domain reads SAVISQKPSRDICQRGTSLTIQCQVDSQVTMMFWYRQQPGQSLTLIATANQGSEATYESGFVIDKFPISRPNLTFSTLTVSNMSPEDSSIYLCSVGKQGADIQYFGAGTRLSVL.

V gene TRBV11-2 combines with J gene TRBJ2-7, with D possibly TRBD2 on 7 matching bases. The V gene lost 5 bases and the J gene lost 6 bases, with 14 bases spanning the gap. This CDR3 is built from 13 residues. Per the germline V gene, CDR1 is SGHAT and CDR2 is FQNNGV. CDR3 region: CASSRPGGFEQYF. CDR3 bases: TGTGCCAGCAGCCGGCCGGGGGGCTTCGAGCAGTACTTC.

Comment on this clone: One end of the junction varies from germline; a read error may be responsible. The rearrangement uses TRBV14 and TRBJ2-1; 7 bases map to TRBD1. Per the germline V gene, CDR1 is SGHDN and CDR2 is FVKESK. The CDR3 covers 13 residues. The CDR3 DNA sequence: TGTGCCAGCAGCCAAGATCTTGAAGGGGGCCGGATCTTC. Translation gives CASSQDLEGGRIF.

This chain links TRBV6-6 with TRBJ1-1; D is undetermined. From germline, CDR1 is MNHNY and CDR2 SVGAGI (reference sequence). The V end lost 6 bases, the J end lost 3 bases, and 5 bases lay between the germline ends. This CDR3 is built from 11 residues. The CDR3 bases are TGTGCCAGCAGACTTGACACTGAAGCTTTCTTT. This sequence encodes CASRLDTEAFF.

The chain carries TRBV9 and TRBJ2-1, with 8 bases fitting TRBD2. The CDR3 is 14 residues long. V was clipped by 3 bases and J by 9 bases; unmatched bases: 8. Germline assignment: CDR1 SGDLS and CDR2 YYNGEE. The CDR3 spells CASSAGLVSGEQFF. DNA for the CDR3: TGTGCCAGCAGCGCGGGACTAGTTTCGGGTGAGCAGTTCTTC.

The V and J genes are TRBV2 and TRBJ1-4, with TRBD1 identical over 11 bases. The germline V gene encodes CDR1 SNHLY and CDR2 FYNNEI. Trimming took 6 bases from V and 8 from J; bases not matched to a gene: 5. CDR3 length: 14 amino acids. This CDR3 is CASSVDRGPEKLFF. CDR3 DNA sequence: TGTGCCAGCAGCGTGGACAGGGGGCCAGAAAAACTGTTTTTT.

The CDR3 sequence: CASGLVFVGGEQFF. CDR3 DNA: TGTGCTAGTGGTTTGGTATTCGTCGGCGGAGAGCAGTTCTTC. This rearrangement joins TRBV12-5 to TRBJ2-1; D gene unclear. CDR3 length: 14 residues. The ends were cut back, 0 bases at V and 10 bases at J, with 13 bases in the middle. Per germline, CDR1 LGHNT and CDR2 FRNRAP.

The sample holds one count of this clone. This chain uses TRBV6-6 with TRBJ2-3, with 7 bases identical to TRBD1. Looked up from germline, CDR1 is MNHNY and CDR2 is SVGAGI (reference sequence). Losses at the gene ends were 5 bases for V and 0 bases for J; bases not matched to a gene: 8. This CDR3 has 16 amino acids. This CDR3 reads CASSKRQGPSTDTQYF. CDR3 in DNA: TGTGCCAGCAGTAAACGACAGGGCCCCAGCACAGATACGCAGTATTTT.

V gene TRBV6-5 combines with J gene TRBJ2-2; 9 bases line up with TRBD1. Germline loops: CDR1 MNHEY, CDR2 SVGAGI. The CDR3 extends over 14 amino acids. With 6 bases clipped from V and 7 bases from J, the junction kept 6 bases outside the gene matches. This chain's CDR3 is CASRPGQGVGELFF. CDR3 DNA sequence: TGTGCCAGCAGGCCGGGACAGGGTGTCGGGGAGCTGTTTTTT.

This sequence joins TRBV29-1 and TRBJ2-2, with D perhaps matching TRBD1 (6 bases). This CDR3 is built from 14 residues. The V gene lost 4 bases and the J gene lost 1 base, with 10 bases spanning the gap. From germline, CDR1 is SQVTM and CDR2 ANQGSEA. The CDR3 sequence is CSVVRGGNTGELFF. The DNA of the CDR3 is TGCAGCGTTGTCAGGGGTGGGAACACCGGGGAGCTGTTTTTT.

The rearrangement links TRBV19 to TRBJ2-3; D is undetermined. With 5 bases removed from V and 0 bases from J, the gap between germline ends came to 9 bases. Germline CDR1 reads LNHDA; CDR2 reads SQIVND (reference sequence). The CDR3 loop spans 14 amino acids. CDR3 residues: CASSLVLSTDTQYF. The CDR3 bases are TGTGCCAGTAGTTTAGTCCTTAGCACAGATACGCAGTATTTT.

J is TRBJ2-7 and V is TRBV28, with a possible D match to TRBD2 (6 bases). The V gene's germline CDR1 is MDHEN and CDR2 SYDVKM. The CDR3 is 13 amino acids. V lost 7 bases and J 6 bases, leaving 16 bases between the germline ends. CDR3 bases: TGTGCCAGCAAGGGACTTCTCGCAGGCGAGCAGTACTTC. It translates to CASKGLLAGEQYF.

The rearrangement joins TRBV7-9 to TRBJ2-5, with 10 bases lining up with TRBD1. Germline V gives CDR1 SEHNR, CDR2 FQNEAQ (reference sequence). Unmatched junction bases numbered 8, after V lost 5 bases and J lost 5 bases. The CDR3 consists of 15 residues. In DNA form, the CDR3 reads TGTGCCAGCAGCCCAGTAGGGACAGGGGTTGAGACCCAGTACTTC. This sequence encodes CASSPVGTGVETQYF.

CDR3 in amino acids: CASSPISLRERTYEQYF. The CDR3 DNA sequence: TGTGCCAGCTCACCAATATCCCTTCGGGAGCGGACCTACGAGCAGTACTTC. The chain links TRBV18 to TRBJ2-7; D perhaps matches TRBD2 (6 bases). Trimming took 2 bases from V and 2 from J, leaving 19 bases between them. Germline V gives CDR1 KGHSH, CDR2 LQKENI. CDR3 length equals 17 residues.

The chain recombines TRBV19 with TRBJ1-3; no reliable D call. Germline V gene lookup returns CDR1 LNHDA and CDR2 SQIVND (reference sequence). The CDR3 consists of 16 residues. Trimming pared 8 bases from V and 0 bases from J, leaving 17 bases between. The CDR3 sequence is CASRPRTARSGNTIYF. CDR3 nucleotides: TGTGCCAGTCGGCCAAGGACGGCCCGCTCTGGAAACACCATATATTTT.

This chain connects TRBV9 to TRBJ2-3; TRBD1 or TRBD2 may be the D gene (6 bases each). The V end lost 3 bases, the J end lost 3 bases, and 14 bases lay between the germline ends. The CDR3 runs to 15 residues. Looked up from germline, CDR1 is SGDLS and CDR2 is YYNGEE. CDR3 in amino acids: CASSEGGTSTDTQYF. DNA for the CDR3: TGTGCCAGCAGCGAGGGGGGCACCAGTACAGATACGCAGTATTTT.

This clone showed up many times. The chain couples TRBV6-1 to TRBJ2-7; 7 nucleotides align to TRBD1. Unmatched junction bases numbered 6, after V lost 3 bases and J lost 4 bases. Germline V CDR1 and CDR2: MNHNS, SASEGT. The CDR3 is made up of 14 amino acids. This chain's CDR3 is CASSDPGTVYEQYF. The CDR3 bases are TGTGCCAGCAGTGACCCTGGGACAGTTTACGAGCAGTACTTC.